This T cell receptor beta chain was captured by sequencing in a study of control samples from healthy donors and cancer patients. Libraries were prepared by immunoSEQ multiplex PCR; TCRdb keeps only in-frame clonotypes and omits some of them. This sample has approximately 94,000 clones; approximately 84% occur once, and the top ten carry about 35%. The CDR3 sequence is 19 residues long. Germline loops: CDR1 GTSNPN, CDR2 SVGIG (reference sequence). Trimming removed 0 bases at V and 1 base at J, with 24 bases between. The sequenced material came from PBMCs. The V call is TRBV30, the J call TRBJ1-1; tentatively, D is TRBD1 (5 bases). The receptor's source is a man between 70 and 80 years old with lung cancer. DNA of the CDR3: TGTGCCTGGAGTGTAGGTGGCCTTGGGACGGTCGTGGGGAACACTGAAGCTTTCTTT. This codes for CAWSVGGLGTVVGNTEAFF.